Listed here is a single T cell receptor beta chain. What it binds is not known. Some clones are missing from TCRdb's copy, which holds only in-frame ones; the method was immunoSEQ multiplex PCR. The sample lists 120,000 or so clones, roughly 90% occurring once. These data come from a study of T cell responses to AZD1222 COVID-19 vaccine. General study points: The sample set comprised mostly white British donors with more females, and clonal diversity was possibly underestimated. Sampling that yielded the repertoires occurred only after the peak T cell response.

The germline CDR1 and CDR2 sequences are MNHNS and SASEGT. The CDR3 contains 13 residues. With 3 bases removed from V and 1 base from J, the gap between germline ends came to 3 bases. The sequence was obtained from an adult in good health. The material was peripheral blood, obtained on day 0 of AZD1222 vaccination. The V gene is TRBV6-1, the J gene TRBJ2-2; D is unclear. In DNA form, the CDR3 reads TGTGCCAGCAGTGACAAGAACACCGGGGAGCTGTTTTTT. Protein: CASSDKNTGELFF.